This entry is about one T cell receptor beta chain. This clone's antigen is unknown. It has no much larger one-base neighbor in the sample; base qualities were not kept. Genomic DNA was extracted, and the immunoSEQ Platform was used to amplify TCRbeta CDR3 regions from that DNA. Multiplex PCR, high-throughput sequencing and a vendor bioinformatics pipeline were combined in the immunoSEQ assay. On the authors' methods: Non-productive sequences and CDR3s shorter than 4 amino acids were removed, and clonotype frequencies were recalculated per sample. Shared clonotypes were identified in immunoSEQ Analyzer 2.0 as identical CDR3 amino acid, V gene and J gene sequences. Repertoire overlap was normalized by dividing shared clonotype counts by the product of both clone-set sizes, with the result scaled by 1000 into arbitrary units. Entries here come from immuneACCESS through TCRdb and include only in-frame sequences with V and J called. Some clones fail to appear in such tables; in the studies checked, an unresolved V gene covers under half of the shortfall, and the cause of the remainder is unknown. That table supplies the V and J calls and clone size; D and trimming were determined from the DNA. This sample lists approximately 32,000 clones; 86% were detected once. The ten largest clones represent less than 3.5% of the sample.

The data were taken from a study of memory B cells and T cells in multiple sclerosis (dated by TCRdb to the late 2010s). Study-wide context: The study compared TCR beta repertoires of autoproliferating peripheral T cells with brain lesion-infiltrating T cells in multiple sclerosis patients. Two multiple sclerosis patients, for whom either brain lesions at autopsy or brain-infiltrating cells from biopsy were available, were included in TCR sequencing. Overall results and qualifications from the work: Because clone-set sizes varied across compartments, the counts of shared clonotypes were affected, making normalization necessary.

Autoproliferating (CFSEdim) and non-proliferating (CFSEhi) T cell fractions were sequenced separately after stimulus-free culture of CFSE-labeled PBMCs. In total, under 65 million CFSE-labeled PBMCs were cultured without stimulus for under 8 days, after which replicate wells were pooled. PBMCs were labeled with 0.5 uM CFSE and cultured in serum-free AIM-V medium without exogenous stimuli. PBMCs were obtained by Ficoll density gradient centrifugation and kept cryopreserved until use. Using a FACSAria III, live 7-AAD-negative cells were sorted, then washed with PBS and stored frozen at -80 degrees C as dry pellets. The CDR3 holds 15 amino acids from the cysteine to the phenylalanine. Of all the DNA, just the CDR3 is kept, 45 bases in frame from base 1. Looking up the germline V gene yields CDR1 KGHSH and CDR2 LQKENI. Clipping removes 0 bases from V and 0 bases from J, with 0 as the unmatched junction base count.

The receptor was derived from a human donor with multiple sclerosis. The receptor chain draws on TRBV18 and TRBJ2-7, with 9 bases aligning to TRBD2. Sequences were obtained from PBMCs from blood kept in culture. The nucleotide sequence is given as TGTGCCAGCTCACCACCTAGCGGGAGCTCCTACGAGCAGTACTTC. Its protein reads: CASSPPSGSSYEQYF.